The clone carrying this T cell receptor (beta chain) has just a few counts. Clones were sequenced by immunoSEQ multiplex PCR, and TCRdb holds only the in-frame ones, with some missing. The table lists roughly 70,000 clones, approximately 91% of them singletons, with more than 2.5% in the top ten. These data belong to a study of blood T cell repertoires in COVID-19. Study-level information: COVID-19 samples, acute and convalescent, were from the United States, Italy and Spain. The analysed material was cDNA or gDNA that came from T cells, B-cell-depleted T cells, or PBMCs.

The V end was cut by 7 bases, the J end by 4 bases, with 10 bases between. In germline, CDR1 is SQVTM, CDR2 ANQGSEA. The CDR3 is 12 residues long. This sequence was found in a man aged 65 to 85 with active or convalescent COVID-19. Sequenced material: peripheral blood. The chain is built from TRBV29-1 and TRBJ1-4; D not resolved. The CDR3 reads CSAERDNEKLFF. CDR3 sequence (DNA): TGCAGCGCTGAGAGAGATAATGAAAAACTGTTTTTT. Combining the CDR3 with reference TRBV29-1 and TRBJ1-4 gives the whole variable domain SAVISQKPSRDICQRGTSLTIQCQVDSQVTMMFWYRQQPGQSLTLIATANQGSEATYESGFVIDKFPISRPNLTFSTLTVSNMSPEDSSIYLCSAERDNEKLFFGSGTQLSVL.